These T cell receptor beta chains were read from a single sample in a study of response to subunit inactivated influenza vaccine. TCRdb re-derived calls from the RT-PCR reads in MiXCR, one entry per CDR3 protein. The sample lists 550,000 to 800,000 distinct CDR3 sequences, about 15% occurring once. Sample: PBMCs from blood, taken 14 days before vaccination. These receptors originate from a man in his fifties who received an inactivated influenza vaccine. Both conserved end residues are part of each CDR3. The D gene is left open where the match is weak. Some rows have no size entry. The others give once, few or many, or a class for an expanded clone.

>.|TRBJ2-3|many|TRBV7-9
CASSPDLSTDTQYF
TGTGCCAGCAGCCCCGACCTGTCCACAGATACGCAGTATTTT
>.|TRBJ2-1|few|TRBV4-3
CASSQETVYNEQFF
TGCGCCAGCAGCCAAGAGACAGTCTACAATGAGCAGTTCTTC
>.|TRBJ1-5|many|TRBV15
CATSRDPSNQPQHF
TGTGCCACCAGCAGGGACCCGAGCAATCAGCCCCAGCATTTT
>.|TRBJ2-3|.|TRBV7-9
CASSLAEWDTQYF
TGTGCCAGCAGCTTAGCTGAGTGGGATACGCAGTATTTT
>TRBD1|TRBJ2-2|many|TRBV7-2
CASSPPDRAGELFF
TGTGCCAGCAGCCCCCCAGACAGGGCCGGGGAGCTGTTTTTT
>.|TRBJ1-2|.|TRBV19
CASGDGGAYGYTF
TGTGCCAGTGGGGACGGCGGGGCCTATGGCTACACCTTC
>TRBD2|TRBJ2-2|.|TRBV15
CATSRVQRGGSGELFF
TGTGCCACCAGCAGAGTTCAGCGGGGGGGCTCCGGGGAGCTGTTTTTT
>.|TRBJ1-6|few|TRBV5-1
CASSFQNYNSPLHF
TGCGCCAGCAGCTTCCAGAACTATAATTCACCCCTCCACTTT
>TRBD2|TRBJ2-2|.|TRBV4-3
CASSQVGTSGGIGELFF
TGCGCCAGCAGCCAAGTAGGAACTAGCGGGGGGATCGGGGAGCTGTTTTTT
>.|TRBJ2-2|.|TRBV3-1
CASSQDLGLLNTGELFF
TGTGCCAGCAGCCAAGACTTAGGACTCCTCAACACCGGGGAGCTGTTTTTT
>.|TRBJ2-3|few|TRBV18
CASSVPRGSSTDTQYF
TGTGCCAGCTCAGTCCCGCGGGGCTCTAGCACAGATACGCAGTATTTT
>.|TRBJ2-7|.|TRBV20-1
CSALPPRGLYEQYF
TGCAGTGCTCTCCCGCCCCGGGGCCTCTACGAGCAGTACTTC
>TRBD1|TRBJ1-2|few|TRBV20-1
CSAYGTGGWDYGYTF
TGCAGTGCTTACGGGACAGGGGGATGGGACTATGGCTACACCTTC
>.|TRBJ2-1|many|TRBV11-3
CASSSGLSSYNEQFF
TGTGCCAGCAGCTCGGGCCTAAGCTCCTACAATGAGCAGTTCTTC
>TRBD1|TRBJ1-2|few|TRBV6-1
CASSDPAATGIYGYTF
TGTGCCAGCAGTGATCCAGCCGCGACAGGGATCTATGGCTACACCTTC
>.|TRBJ1-4|few|TRBV5-1
CASSFEQMGEKLFF
TGCGCCAGCAGTTTCGAACAGATGGGGGAAAAACTGTTTTTT
>TRBD1|TRBJ1-5|few|TRBV27
CASSLWNRGSPQHF
TGTGCCAGCAGTTTATGGAACAGGGGGTCTCCCCAGCATTTT
>.|TRBJ1-4|.|TRBV12-3/TRBV12-4
CASRRPGGSEKLFF
TGTGCCAGCAGGAGACCGGGAGGTAGTGAGAAACTGTTTTTT
>.|TRBJ2-5|.|TRBV5-4
CASSPGVEQETQYF
TGTGCCAGCAGCCCTGGAGTGGAGCAAGAGACCCAGTACTTC
>.|TRBJ2-5|many|TRBV6-5
CASSYSTGRETQYF
TGTGCCAGCAGTTATAGCACGGGTCGGGAGACCCAGTACTTC
>.|TRBJ2-1|few|TRBV27
CASSLWGVVSYNEQFF
TGTGCCAGCAGTTTGTGGGGGGTAGTTTCCTACAATGAGCAGTTCTTC
>TRBD1|TRBJ2-7|.|TRBV2
CASTFYRGRREQYF
TGTGCCAGCACCTTTTACAGGGGGAGGCGCGAGCAGTACTTC
>.|TRBJ2-7|many|TRBV20-1
CSARGYQGPYEQYF
TGCAGTGCTAGAGGCTACCAGGGACCTTACGAGCAGTACTTC
>TRBD2|TRBJ2-3|.|TRBV12-3/TRBV12-4
CASSLLAGTSTDTQYF
TGTGCCAGCAGTTTACTAGCGGGAACTAGCACAGATACGCAGTATTTT
>.|TRBJ2-7|few|TRBV4-3
CASSPPGLLYEQYF
TGCGCCAGCAGCCCCCCAGGCCTTCTCTACGAGCAGTACTTC
>.|TRBJ1-2|many|TRBV12-3/TRBV12-4
CASSSGTSGYTF
TGTGCCAGCAGTTCGGGGACGAGTGGCTACACCTTC
>TRBD1|TRBJ1-4|many|TRBV5-1
CASSFEGAEEKLFF
TGCGCCAGCAGCTTCGAGGGGGCGGAAGAAAAACTGTTTTTT
>TRBD2|TRBJ2-5|few|TRBV4-3
CASSRRLAVYQETQYF
TGCGCCAGCAGCCGCCGACTAGCAGTGTACCAAGAGACCCAGTACTTC
>.|TRBJ1-1|few|TRBV27
CASSLQNMNTEAFF
TGTGCCAGCAGTTTACAGAATATGAACACTGAAGCTTTCTTT
>TRBD2|TRBJ2-7|many|TRBV7-2
CASRLAGDYEQYF
TGTGCCAGCAGACTAGCGGGAGACTACGAGCAGTACTTC
>TRBD1|TRBJ2-7|few|TRBV11-2
CASSLGDRGIDEQYF
TGTGCCAGCAGCTTAGGGGACAGGGGTATCGACGAGCAGTACTTC
>.|TRBJ2-3|.|TRBV6-1
CASSGNSTDTQYF
TGTGCCAGCAGTGGTAATAGCACAGATACGCAGTATTTT
>.|TRBJ2-2|few|TRBV29-1
CSVSTVTGELFF
TGCAGCGTGAGCACGGTTACCGGGGAGCTGTTTTTT
>TRBD2|TRBJ2-3|few|TRBV15
CATSGQRGLSTDTQYF
TGTGCCACCAGCGGCCAGCGGGGGCTAAGCACAGATACGCAGTATTTT
>TRBD1|TRBJ2-3|few|TRBV5-4
CASSLGQGVTDTQYF
TGTGCCAGCAGCTTGGGACAGGGGGTAACAGATACGCAGTATTTT
>TRBD2|TRBJ2-4|few|TRBV20-1
CSAPGAGGKNIQYF
TGCAGTGCCCCTGGGGCGGGGGGCAAAAACATTCAGTACTTC
>.|TRBJ1-3|many|TRBV9
CASDPGAQSSGNTIYF
TGTGCCAGCGACCCTGGGGCTCAGAGCTCTGGAAACACCATATATTTT
>TRBD1|TRBJ2-1|.|TRBV7-9
CASSPYGTGGNEQFF
TGTGCCAGCAGCCCGTACGGGACAGGGGGAAATGAGCAGTTCTTC
>.|TRBJ1-6|many|TRBV5-1
CASSFDTLYNSPLHF
TGCGCCAGCAGCTTCGACACTCTGTATAATTCACCCCTCCACTTT
>.|TRBJ1-5|.|TRBV7-8
CASSLYYADDRIYSNQPQHF
TGTGCCAGCAGCTTATATTACGCAGACGACAGGATATATAGCAATCAGCCCCAGCATTTT
>.|TRBJ2-6|few|TRBV4-1
CASSHAVTKVSGANVLTF
TGCGCCAGCAGCCACGCAGTAACAAAGGTCTCTGGGGCCAACGTCCTGACTTTC
>.|TRBJ1-2|.|TRBV18
CASSPPTRGYTF
TGTGCCAGCTCACCACCTACCAGGGGCTACACCTTC
>TRBD1|TRBJ1-2|.|TRBV12-3/TRBV12-4
CASSSPGQGFYGYTF
TGTGCCAGCAGTTCCCCCGGACAGGGATTCTATGGCTACACCTTC
>TRBD1|TRBJ1-1|few|TRBV7-9
CASSLTGPLAEAFF
TGTGCCAGCAGCTTGACAGGGCCTCTGGCTGAAGCTTTCTTT
>.|TRBJ2-5|.|TRBV5-1
CASSTGGGRPFQETQYF
TGCGCCAGCAGCACCGGGGGCGGCCGGCCCTTCCAAGAGACCCAGTACTTC
>TRBD1|TRBJ2-1|few|TRBV7-8
CASSLVVWTGGNEQFF
TGTGCCAGCAGCTTAGTGGTTTGGACAGGGGGTAATGAGCAGTTCTTC
>.|TRBJ2-7|.|TRBV7-8
CASSPLRAGGTSAYF
TGTGCCAGCAGCCCCCTTCGGGCAGGGGGGACGTCGGCGTACTTC
>TRBD1|TRBJ2-7|.|TRBV2
CASLRQGADEQYF
TGTGCCAGCTTAAGACAGGGGGCCGACGAGCAGTACTTC
>TRBD2|TRBJ2-7|few|TRBV24-1
CATSDPSSGRAYEQYF
TGTGCCACCAGTGACCCTTCTAGCGGGAGGGCGTACGAGCAGTACTTC
>.|TRBJ2-1|.|TRBV28
CASSPAGQFSEQFF
TGTGCCAGCAGTCCCGCGGGACAGTTTAGTGAGCAGTTCTTC
>.|TRBJ2-1|.|TRBV7-9
CASSSTEPSDEQFF
TGTGCCAGCAGCTCCACCGAGCCTTCGGATGAGCAGTTCTTC
>TRBD1|TRBJ2-7|many|TRBV2
CASSMDRGPYEQYF
TGTGCCAGCAGTATGGACAGGGGGCCCTACGAGCAGTACTTC
>.|TRBJ1-2|once|TRBV30
CACGQSGYTF
TGTGCCTGCGGACAGAGTGGCTACACCTTC